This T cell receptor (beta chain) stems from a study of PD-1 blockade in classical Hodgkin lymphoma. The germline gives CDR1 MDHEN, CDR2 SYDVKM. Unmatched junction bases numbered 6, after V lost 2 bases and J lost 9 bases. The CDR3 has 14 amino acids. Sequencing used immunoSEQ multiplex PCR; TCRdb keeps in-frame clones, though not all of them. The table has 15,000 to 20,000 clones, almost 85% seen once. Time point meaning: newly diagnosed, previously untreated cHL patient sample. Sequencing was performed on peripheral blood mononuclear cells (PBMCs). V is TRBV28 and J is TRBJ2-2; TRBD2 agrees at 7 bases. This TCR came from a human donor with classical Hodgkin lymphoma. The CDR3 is CASSLAGVIRELFF. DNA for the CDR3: TGTGCCAGCAGTTTAGCGGGAGTTATTCGGGAGCTGTTTTTT.